Following are 5 T cell receptor beta chains from one sample sequenced in a study of blood T cell repertoires in COVID-19. Here immunoSEQ multiplex PCR was the method, and the copy in TCRdb shows in-frame clones only, minus some. The data contain about 270,000 clones, about nine tenths of them singletons. The sample consisted of PBMCs or T cells enriched from blood (not recorded which). The receptors were gathered from a woman aged 45 to 65 who had recovered from COVID-19.

The chain employs TRBV7-2 and TRBJ1-2; D not certain. V was shortened by 1 base and J by 4 bases, with 10 bases between the two germline ends. The length of the CDR3 is 14 residues. Germline V CDR1 and CDR2: SGHTA, FQGNSA. The CDR3 loop reads CASSLGGVIYGYTF. In DNA, the CDR3 is TGTGCCAGCAGCTTAGGAGGAGTGATCTATGGCTACACCTTC.

The chain recombines TRBV27 with TRBJ2-7, with TRBD2 identical over 8 bases. This CDR3 has 15 residues. Germline lookup yields CDR1 MNHEY and CDR2 SMNVEV (reference sequence). V shed 5 bases and J 2 bases; nucleotides not matched to a gene: 8. CDR3 sequence reads: CASSRLGSGTYEQYF. The CDR3 DNA follows: TGTGCCAGCAGTCGATTAGGTAGCGGGACCTACGAGCAGTACTTC.

The chain uses TRBV7-9 and TRBJ2-5; 7 bases fit TRBD2. CDR1 and CDR2 (germline): SEHNR, FQNEAQ (reference sequence). The CDR3 contains 15 residues. V was clipped by 2 bases and J by 9 bases; unmatched bases: 12. CDR3: CASSLNGRTREPQYF. CDR3 coding DNA: TGTGCCAGCAGCTTAAACGGGAGGACCCGGGAGCCCCAGTACTTC.

This clone was observed a single time. V gene TRBV7-2 combines with J gene TRBJ2-4; 8 nucleotides line up with TRBD2. CDR3 length: 16 amino acids. The V segment lost 1 base and the J segment 1 base; nucleotides outside the gene matches: 3. Germline values: CDR1 SGHTA, CDR2 FQGNSA. In nucleotides, the CDR3 is TGTGCCAGCAGCTTAGGAGCGGGAGTGGCCAAAAACATTCAGTACTTC. This codes for CASSLGAGVAKNIQYF.

The chain couples TRBV14 to TRBJ1-1; D not certain. There are 14 residues in the CDR3. Trimming took 0 bases from V and 1 from J, leaving 6 bases between them. CDR1 SGHDN and CDR2 FVKESK come from the germline V gene. The CDR3 spells CASSQDRWNTEAFF. The CDR3 DNA reads as TGTGCCAGCAGCCAAGATCGGTGGAACACTGAAGCTTTCTTT.